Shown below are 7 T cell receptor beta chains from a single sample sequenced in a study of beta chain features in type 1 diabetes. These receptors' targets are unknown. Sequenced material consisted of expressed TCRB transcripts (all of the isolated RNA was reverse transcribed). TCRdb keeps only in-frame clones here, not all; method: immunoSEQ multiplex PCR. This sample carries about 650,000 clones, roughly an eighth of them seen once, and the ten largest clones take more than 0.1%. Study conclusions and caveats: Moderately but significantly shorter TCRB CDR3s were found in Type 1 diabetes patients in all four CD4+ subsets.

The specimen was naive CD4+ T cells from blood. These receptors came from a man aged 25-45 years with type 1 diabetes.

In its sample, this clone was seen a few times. The CDR3 DNA sequence: TGTGCCAGTAGTCAATGGGGGACAGTCTATGGCTACACCTTC. This gives the protein CASSQWGTVYGYTF. V and J are TRBV19 and TRBJ1-2; 7 nucleotides match TRBD1. Trimming at V came to 5 bases and at J to 4 bases, leaving 7 bases not matched to a gene. This CDR3 has 14 amino acids. The germline V gene has CDR1 LNHDA and CDR2 SQIVND (reference sequence).

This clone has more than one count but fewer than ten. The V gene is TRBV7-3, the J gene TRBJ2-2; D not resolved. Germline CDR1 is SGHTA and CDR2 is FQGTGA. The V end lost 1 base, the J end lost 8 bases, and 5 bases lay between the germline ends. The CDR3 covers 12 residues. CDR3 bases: TGTGCCAGCAGCTTAATTGGAGGGGAGCTGTTTTTT. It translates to CASSLIGGELFF.

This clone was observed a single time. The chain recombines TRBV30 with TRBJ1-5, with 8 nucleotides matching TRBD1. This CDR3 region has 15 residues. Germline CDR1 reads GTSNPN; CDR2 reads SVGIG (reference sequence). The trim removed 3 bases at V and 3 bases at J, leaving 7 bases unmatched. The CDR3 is CAWSPMTGANQPQHF. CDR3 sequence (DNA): TGTGCCTGGAGCCCGATGACAGGGGCCAATCAGCCCCAGCATTTT.

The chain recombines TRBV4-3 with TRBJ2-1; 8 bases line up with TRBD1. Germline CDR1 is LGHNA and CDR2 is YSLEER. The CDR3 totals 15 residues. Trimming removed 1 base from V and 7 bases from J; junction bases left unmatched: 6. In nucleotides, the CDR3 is TGCGCCAGCAGCCAAGCACAGGGGGATAGGAATGAGCAGTTCTTC. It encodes CASSQAQGDRNEQFF.

CDR3 sequence (DNA): TGTGCCAGCAGTTCCCCGGGACTCATGGGGGAGACCCAGTACTTC. Protein product: CASSSPGLMGETQYF. The rearrangement joins TRBV28 to TRBJ2-5; D might be TRBD2 (6 bases). V was trimmed by 4 bases and J by 5 bases, leaving 17 bases between them. This CDR3 region has 15 residues. Germline CDR1 MDHEN, CDR2 SYDVKM. Combining the CDR3 with reference TRBV28 and TRBJ2-5 gives the whole variable domain DVKVTQSSRYLVKRTGEKVFLECVQDMDHENMFWYRQDPGLGLRLIYFSYDVKMKEKGDIPEGYSVSREKKERFSLILESASTNQTSMYLCASSSPGLMGETQYFGPGTRLLVL.

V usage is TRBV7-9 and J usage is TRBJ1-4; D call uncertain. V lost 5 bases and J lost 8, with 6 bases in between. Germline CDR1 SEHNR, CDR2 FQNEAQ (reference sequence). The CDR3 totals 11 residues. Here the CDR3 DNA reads TGTGCCAGCAGCCCAAAAGAAAAACTGTTTTTT. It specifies CASSPKEKLFF.

The CDR3 loop is CASSQSYGGLTDTQYF. The CDR3, as DNA: TGTGCCAGCAGCCAATCTTACGGGGGACTCACAGATACGCAGTATTTT. The chain joins TRBV4-2 to TRBJ2-3, with D possibly being TRBD2 (6 bases). V lost 2 bases and J lost 2, with 14 bases in between. The germline CDR1 and CDR2 sequences are LGHNA and YNFKEQ. This CDR3 has 16 amino acids.